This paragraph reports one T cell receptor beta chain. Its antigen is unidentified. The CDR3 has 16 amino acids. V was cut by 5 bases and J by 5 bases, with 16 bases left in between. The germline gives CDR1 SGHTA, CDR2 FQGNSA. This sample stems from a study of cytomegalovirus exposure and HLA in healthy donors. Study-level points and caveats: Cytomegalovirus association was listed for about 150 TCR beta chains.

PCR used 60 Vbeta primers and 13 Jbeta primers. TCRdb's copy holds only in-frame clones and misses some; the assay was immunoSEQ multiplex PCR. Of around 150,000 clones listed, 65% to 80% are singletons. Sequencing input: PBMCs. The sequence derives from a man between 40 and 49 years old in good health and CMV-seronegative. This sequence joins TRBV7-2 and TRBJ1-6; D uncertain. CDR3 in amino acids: CASSPNRPGNNSPLHF. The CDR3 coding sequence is TGTGCCAGCAGCCCAAATAGGCCAGGCAATAATTCACCCCTCCACTTT.